This T cell receptor (beta chain) was documented in a study of T-cell reconstitution after alpha-beta-depleted transplantation in children. Findings of the study overall: After transplant, at about two months, alpha-beta T cells were reportedly derived from several hundred expanded graft clones. From surviving recipient T cells and thymic progenitors came the high day-60 TCRbeta diversity observed in some patients. After one year, T-cell counts and TCRbeta diversity mostly came from new T cells.

Unique molecular identifiers were incorporated during preparation of the TCRbeta library. Using its own MiXCR run on the PCR reads, TCRdb lists one record per CDR3 protein. The sample includes about 110,000 distinct CDR3 sequences, 5.5% to 6.5% seen only once; the top ten take roughly 25%. Unmatched junction bases numbered 1, after V lost 3 bases and J lost 3 bases. Germline CDR1 reads GTSNPN; CDR2 reads SVGIG (reference sequence). The CDR3 covers 13 residues. About this clonotype itself: The antigen is not known.

Here the sequenced sample was PBMCs, mostly from graft donor cells, taken 360 days after TCRalphabeta/CD19-depleted stem cell transplant. The TCR comes from a male patient aged 2-15 years who had a stem cell transplant for acute lymphoblastic leukemia, so the T cells may come from the graft donor. The chain couples TRBV30 to TRBJ2-2, with 7 bases aligning to TRBD2. The CDR3 sequence: CAWRLADTGELFF. The CDR3 bases are TGTGCCTGGAGGCTAGCGGACACCGGGGAGCTGTTTTTT.